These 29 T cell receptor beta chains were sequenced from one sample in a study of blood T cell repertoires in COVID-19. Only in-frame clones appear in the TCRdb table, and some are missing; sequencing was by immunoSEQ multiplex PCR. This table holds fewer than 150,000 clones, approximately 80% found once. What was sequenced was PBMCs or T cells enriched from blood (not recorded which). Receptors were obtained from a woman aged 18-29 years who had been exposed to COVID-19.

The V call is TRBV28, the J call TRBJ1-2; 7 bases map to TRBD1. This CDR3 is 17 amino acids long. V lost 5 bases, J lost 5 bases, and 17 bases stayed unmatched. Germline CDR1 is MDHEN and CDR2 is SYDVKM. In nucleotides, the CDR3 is TGTGCCAGCAGTGCCAGCCCGGAGGGGGCGCTTGGATATGGCTACACCTTC. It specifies CASSASPEGALGYGYTF.

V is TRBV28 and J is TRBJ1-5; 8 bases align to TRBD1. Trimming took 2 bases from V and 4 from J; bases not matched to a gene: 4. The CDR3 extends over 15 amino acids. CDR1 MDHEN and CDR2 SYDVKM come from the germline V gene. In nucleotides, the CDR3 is TGTGCCAGCAGTTTACCCAGGGGGCGGAATCAGCCCCAGCATTTT. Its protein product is CASSLPRGRNQPQHF. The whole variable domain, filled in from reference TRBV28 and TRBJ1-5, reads DVKVTQSSRYLVKRTGEKVFLECVQDMDHENMFWYRQDPGLGLRLIYFSYDVKMKEKGDIPEGYSVSREKKERFSLILESASTNQTSMYLCASSLPRGRNQPQHFGDGTRLSIL.

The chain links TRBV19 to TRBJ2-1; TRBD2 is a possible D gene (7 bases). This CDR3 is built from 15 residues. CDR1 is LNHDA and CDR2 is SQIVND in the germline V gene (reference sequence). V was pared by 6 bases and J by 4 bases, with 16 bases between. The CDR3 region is CASSTRGAIYNEQFF. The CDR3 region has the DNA TGTGCCAGTAGCACTCGGGGGGCCATATACAATGAGCAGTTCTTC.

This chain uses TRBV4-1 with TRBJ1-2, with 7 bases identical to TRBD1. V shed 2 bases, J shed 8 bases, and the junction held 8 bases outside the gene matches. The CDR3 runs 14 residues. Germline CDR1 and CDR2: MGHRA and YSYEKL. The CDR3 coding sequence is TGCGCCAGCAGCCAACCCCGACAGGGCCCGGGCTACACCTTC. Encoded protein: CASSQPRQGPGYTF.

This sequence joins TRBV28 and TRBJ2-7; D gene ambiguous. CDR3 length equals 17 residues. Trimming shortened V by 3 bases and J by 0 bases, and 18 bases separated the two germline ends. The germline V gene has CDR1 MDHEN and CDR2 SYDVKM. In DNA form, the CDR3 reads TGTGCCAGCAGTTTGCCCCAGTGGGCAGAAATCTCCTACGAGCAGTACTTC. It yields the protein CASSLPQWAEISYEQYF.

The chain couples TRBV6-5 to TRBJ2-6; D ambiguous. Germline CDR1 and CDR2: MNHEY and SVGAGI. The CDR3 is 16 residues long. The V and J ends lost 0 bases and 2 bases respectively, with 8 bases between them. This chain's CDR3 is CASSYSSATGANVLTF. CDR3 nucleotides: TGTGCCAGCAGTTACTCGTCCGCGACTGGGGCCAACGTCCTGACTTTC.

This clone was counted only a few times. Here the CDR3 DNA reads TGCAGTGCTCGACAGGGAGTCGCTCTCCACTTT. Translation gives CSARQGVALHF. The chain links TRBV20-1 to TRBJ1-6; TRBD1 agrees at 7 bases. This CDR3 has 11 residues. Trimming took 5 bases from V and 16 from J; bases not matched to a gene: 8. Germline CDR1 is DFQATT and CDR2 is SNEGSKA (reference sequence).

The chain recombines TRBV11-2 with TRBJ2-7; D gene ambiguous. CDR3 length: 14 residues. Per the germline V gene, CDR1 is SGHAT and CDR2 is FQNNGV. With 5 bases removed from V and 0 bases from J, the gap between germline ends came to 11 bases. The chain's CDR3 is CASSPDTDSYEQYF. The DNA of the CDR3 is TGTGCCAGCAGCCCCGACACGGACTCCTACGAGCAGTACTTC.

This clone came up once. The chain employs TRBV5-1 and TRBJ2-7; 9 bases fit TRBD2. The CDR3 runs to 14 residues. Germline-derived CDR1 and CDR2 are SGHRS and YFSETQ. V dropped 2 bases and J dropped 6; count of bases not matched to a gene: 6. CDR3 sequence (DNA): TGCGCCAGCAGCTTAGCGGGAGGATATTCCGAGCAGTACTTC. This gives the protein CASSLAGGYSEQYF. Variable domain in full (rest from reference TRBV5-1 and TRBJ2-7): KAGVTQTPRYLIKTRGQQVTLSCSPISGHRSVSWYQQTPGQGLQFLFEYFSETQRNKGNFPGRFSGRQFSNSRSEMNVSTLELGDSALYLCASSLAGGYSEQYFGPGTRLTVT.

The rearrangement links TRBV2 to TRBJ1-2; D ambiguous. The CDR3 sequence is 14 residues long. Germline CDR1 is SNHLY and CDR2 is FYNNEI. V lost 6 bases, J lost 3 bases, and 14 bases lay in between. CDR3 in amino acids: CASSPFGSDYGYTF. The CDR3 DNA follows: TGTGCCAGCAGCCCCTTTGGCAGCGACTATGGCTACACCTTC.

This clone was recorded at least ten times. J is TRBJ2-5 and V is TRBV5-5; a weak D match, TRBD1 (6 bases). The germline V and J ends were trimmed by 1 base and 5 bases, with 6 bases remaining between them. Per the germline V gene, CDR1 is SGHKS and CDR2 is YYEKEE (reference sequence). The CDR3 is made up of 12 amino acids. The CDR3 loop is CASSLRGETQYF. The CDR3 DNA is TGTGCCAGCAGCTTGAGGGGGGAGACCCAGTACTTC.

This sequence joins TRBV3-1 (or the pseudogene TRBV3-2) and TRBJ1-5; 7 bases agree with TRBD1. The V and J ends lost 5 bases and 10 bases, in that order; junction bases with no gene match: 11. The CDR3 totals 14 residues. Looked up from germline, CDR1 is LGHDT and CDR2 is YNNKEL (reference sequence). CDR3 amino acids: CASSGGRGSVPQHF. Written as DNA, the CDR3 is TGTGCCAGCAGCGGGGGCAGGGGGTCCGTCCCCCAGCATTTT.

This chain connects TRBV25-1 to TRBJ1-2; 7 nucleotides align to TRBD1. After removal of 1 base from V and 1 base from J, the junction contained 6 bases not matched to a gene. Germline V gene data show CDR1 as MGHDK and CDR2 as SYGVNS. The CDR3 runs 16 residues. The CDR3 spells CASSESRAGGNYGYTF. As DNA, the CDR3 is TGTGCCAGCAGTGAATCTAGGGCAGGGGGTAACTATGGCTACACCTTC.

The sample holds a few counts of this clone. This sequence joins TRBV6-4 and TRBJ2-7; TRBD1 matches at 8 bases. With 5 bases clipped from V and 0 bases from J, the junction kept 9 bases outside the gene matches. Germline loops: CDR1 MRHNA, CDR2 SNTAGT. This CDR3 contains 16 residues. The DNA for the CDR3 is TGTGCCAGCAGTCGACAGGGGACCCCTAACTCCTACGAGCAGTACTTC. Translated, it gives CASSRQGTPNSYEQYF.

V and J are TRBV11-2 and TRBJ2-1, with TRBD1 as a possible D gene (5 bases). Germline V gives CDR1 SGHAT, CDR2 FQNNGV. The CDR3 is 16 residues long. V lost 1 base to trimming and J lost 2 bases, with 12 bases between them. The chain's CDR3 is CASSLVSQGPYNEQFF. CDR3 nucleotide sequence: TGTGCCAGCAGCTTAGTTAGTCAGGGCCCCTACAATGAGCAGTTCTTC.

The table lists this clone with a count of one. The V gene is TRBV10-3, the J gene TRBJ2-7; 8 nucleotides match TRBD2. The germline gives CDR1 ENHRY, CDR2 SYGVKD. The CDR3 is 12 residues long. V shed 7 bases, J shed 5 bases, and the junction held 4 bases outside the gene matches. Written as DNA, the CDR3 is TGTGCCATCACCCATAGCGGGAACGAGCAGTACTTC. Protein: CAITHSGNEQYF.

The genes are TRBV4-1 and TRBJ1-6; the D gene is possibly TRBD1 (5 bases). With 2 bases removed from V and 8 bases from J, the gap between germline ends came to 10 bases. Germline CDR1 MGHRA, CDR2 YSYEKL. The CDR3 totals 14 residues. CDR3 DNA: TGCGCCAGCAGCCAATTAGGGGCGGATTCACCCCTCCACTTT. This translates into CASSQLGADSPLHF.

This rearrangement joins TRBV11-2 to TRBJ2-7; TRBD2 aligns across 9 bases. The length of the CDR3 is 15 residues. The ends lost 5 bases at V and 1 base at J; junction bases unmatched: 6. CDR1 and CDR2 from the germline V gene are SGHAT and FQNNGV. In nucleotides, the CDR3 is TGTGCCAGCAGCCAGTTTAGCGGGAGATCCTACGAGCAGTACTTC. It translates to CASSQFSGRSYEQYF.

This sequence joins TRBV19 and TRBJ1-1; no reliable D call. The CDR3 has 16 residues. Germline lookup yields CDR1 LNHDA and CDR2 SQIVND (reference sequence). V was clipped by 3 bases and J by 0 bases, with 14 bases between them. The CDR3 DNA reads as TGTGCCAGTAGTATGGGCCAGTATCCCATGAACACTGAAGCTTTCTTT. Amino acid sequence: CASSMGQYPMNTEAFF.

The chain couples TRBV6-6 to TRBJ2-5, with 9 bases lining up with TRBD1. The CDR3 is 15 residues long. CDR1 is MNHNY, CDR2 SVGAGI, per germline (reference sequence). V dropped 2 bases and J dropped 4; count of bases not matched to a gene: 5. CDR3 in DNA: TGTGCCAGCAGTTACGCGACAGGGGGGCGAGAGACCCAGTACTTC. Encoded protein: CASSYATGGRETQYF.

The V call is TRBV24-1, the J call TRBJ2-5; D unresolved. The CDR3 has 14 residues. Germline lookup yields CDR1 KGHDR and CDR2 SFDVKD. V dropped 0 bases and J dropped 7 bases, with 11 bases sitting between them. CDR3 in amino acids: CATSDLGFTGTQYF. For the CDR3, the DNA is TGTGCCACCAGTGATTTGGGGTTCACGGGGACCCAGTACTTC.

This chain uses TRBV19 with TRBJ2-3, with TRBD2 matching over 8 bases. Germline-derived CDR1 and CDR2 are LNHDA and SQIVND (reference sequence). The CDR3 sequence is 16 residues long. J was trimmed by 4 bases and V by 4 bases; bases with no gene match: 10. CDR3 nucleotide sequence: TGTGCCAGTAGTAATAAACGGCGGGGGGCCGCAGATACGCAGTATTTT. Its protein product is CASSNKRRGAADTQYF. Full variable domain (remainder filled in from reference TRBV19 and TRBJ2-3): DGGITQSPKYLFRKEGQNVTLSCEQNLNHDAMYWYRQDPGQGLRLIYYSQIVNDFQKGDIAEGYSVSREKKESFPLTVTSAQKNPTAFYLCASSNKRRGAADTQYFGPGTRLTVL.

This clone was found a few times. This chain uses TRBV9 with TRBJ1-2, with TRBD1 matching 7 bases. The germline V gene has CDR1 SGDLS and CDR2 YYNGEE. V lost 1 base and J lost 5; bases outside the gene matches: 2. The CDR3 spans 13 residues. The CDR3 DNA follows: TGTGCCAGCAGCGTACCAGGGGGATATGGCTACACCTTC. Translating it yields CASSVPGGYGYTF. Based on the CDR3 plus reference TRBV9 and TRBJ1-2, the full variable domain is DSGVTQTPKHLITATGQRVTLRCSPRSGDLSVYWYQQSLDQGLQFLIQYYNGEERAKGNILERFSAQQFPDLHSELNLSSLELGDSALYFCASSVPGGYGYTFGSGTRLTVV.

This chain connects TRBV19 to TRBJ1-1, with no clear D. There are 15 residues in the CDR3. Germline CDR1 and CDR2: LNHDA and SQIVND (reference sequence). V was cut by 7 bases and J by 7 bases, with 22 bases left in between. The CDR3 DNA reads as TGTGCCAGTAATTCCAGACGGGGTGGAGAGGTTGAAGCTTTCTTT. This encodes CASNSRRGGEVEAFF.

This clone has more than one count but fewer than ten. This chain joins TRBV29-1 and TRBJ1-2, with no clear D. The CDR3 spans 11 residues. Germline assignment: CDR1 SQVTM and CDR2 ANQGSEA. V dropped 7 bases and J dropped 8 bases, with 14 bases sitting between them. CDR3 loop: CSAVGRSGYTF. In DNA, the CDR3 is TGCAGCGCAGTAGGTAGGAGCGGCTACACCTTC.

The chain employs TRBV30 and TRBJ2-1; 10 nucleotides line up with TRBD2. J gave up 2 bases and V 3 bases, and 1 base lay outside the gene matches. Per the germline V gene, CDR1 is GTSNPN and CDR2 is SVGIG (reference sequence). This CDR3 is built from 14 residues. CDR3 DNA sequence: TGTGCCTGGAGAACTAGCGGGGCCTACAATGAGCAGTTCTTC. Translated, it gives CAWRTSGAYNEQFF.

CDR3 sequence: CASSLEQGGNSPLHF. The CDR3 bases are TGTGCCAGCAGTTTAGAACAGGGTGGAAATTCACCCCTCCACTTT. The chain combines TRBV28 with TRBJ1-6; possibly TRBD1 for D (6 bases). The CDR3 has 15 amino acids. CDR1 is MDHEN, CDR2 SYDVKM, per germline. V shed 2 bases and J shed 7 bases, with 12 bases lying between them.

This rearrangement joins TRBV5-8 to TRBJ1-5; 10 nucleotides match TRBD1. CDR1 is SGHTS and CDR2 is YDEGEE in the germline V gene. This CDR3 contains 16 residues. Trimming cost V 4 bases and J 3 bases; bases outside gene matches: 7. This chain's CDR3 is CASSPWDRGSNQPQHF. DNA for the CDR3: TGTGCCAGCAGCCCCTGGGACAGGGGCTCCAATCAGCCCCAGCATTTT.

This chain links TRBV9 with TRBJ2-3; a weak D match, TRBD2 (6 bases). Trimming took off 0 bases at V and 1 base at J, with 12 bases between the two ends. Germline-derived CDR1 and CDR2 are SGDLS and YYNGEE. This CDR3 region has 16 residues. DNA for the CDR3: TGTGCCAGCAGCGTAGCTCCTAGCGAACGCACAGATACGCAGTATTTT. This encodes CASSVAPSERTDTQYF.